This T cell receptor beta chain was captured in a study of cytomegalovirus exposure and HLA in healthy donors. This CDR3 is built from 14 residues. The germline CDR1 and CDR2 sequences are MRHNA and SNTAGT. Trimming stripped 2 bases from V and 10 bases from J, with 17 bases between. Both 60 Vbeta primers and 13 Jbeta primers went into the PCR. Here immunoSEQ multiplex PCR was the method, and the copy in TCRdb shows in-frame clones only, minus some. The top ten hold more than 4% of the sample, which has over 100,000 clones, over 60% seen once. A word on this clone: Its antigen is currently unknown.

General study findings and limits: CMV serostatus was the sole immune exposure data available.

V and J are TRBV6-4 and TRBJ1-1; D might be TRBD1 (6 bases). The sample comprised PBMCs. This sequence originates from a male donor in good health and CMV-seropositive. CDR3 DNA: TGTGCCAGCAGTGACGGGGGGGGCGGAAAGAGAGCTTTCTTT. This gives the protein CASSDGGGGKRAFF.